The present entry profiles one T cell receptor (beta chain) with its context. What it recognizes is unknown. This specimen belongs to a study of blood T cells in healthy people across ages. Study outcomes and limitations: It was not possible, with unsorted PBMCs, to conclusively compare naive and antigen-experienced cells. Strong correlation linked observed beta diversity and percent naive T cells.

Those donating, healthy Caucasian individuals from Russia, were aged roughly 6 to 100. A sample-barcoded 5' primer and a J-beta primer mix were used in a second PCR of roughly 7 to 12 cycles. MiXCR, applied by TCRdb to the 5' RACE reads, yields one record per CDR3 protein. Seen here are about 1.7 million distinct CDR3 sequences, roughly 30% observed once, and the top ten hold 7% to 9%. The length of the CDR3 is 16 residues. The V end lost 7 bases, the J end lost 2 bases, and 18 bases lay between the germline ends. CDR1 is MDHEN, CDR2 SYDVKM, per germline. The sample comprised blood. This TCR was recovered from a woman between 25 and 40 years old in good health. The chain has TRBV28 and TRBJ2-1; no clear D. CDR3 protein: CASNIHAGATYNEQFF. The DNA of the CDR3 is TGTGCCAGCAACATACACGCCGGCGCGACCTACAATGAGCAGTTCTTC.